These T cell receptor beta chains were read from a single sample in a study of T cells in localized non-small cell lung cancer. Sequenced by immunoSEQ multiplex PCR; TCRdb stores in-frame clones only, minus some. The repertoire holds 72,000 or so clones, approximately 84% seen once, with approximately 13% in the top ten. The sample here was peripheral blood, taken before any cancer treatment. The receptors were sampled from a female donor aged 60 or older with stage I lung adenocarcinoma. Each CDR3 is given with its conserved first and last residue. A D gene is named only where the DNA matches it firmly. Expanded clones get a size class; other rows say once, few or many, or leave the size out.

CASSKGVNYGYTF	TGTGCCAGTAGTAAAGGGGTCAACTATGGCTACACCTTC	medium-sized	TRBV19	TRBJ1-2	.
CASSEWGQGEKLFF	TGTGCCAGCAGTGAATGGGGGCAGGGAGAAAAACTGTTTTTT	.	TRBV6-1	TRBJ1-4	.
CSAIILGAFF	TGCAGTGCCATAATTCTAGGAGCTTTCTTT	.	TRBV20-1	TRBJ1-1	.
CASSFASSGNTIYF	TGTGCCAGCAGTTTTGCCTCTAGTGGAAACACCATATATTTT	.	TRBV28	TRBJ1-3	.
CASSPSSDTYEQYF	TGCGCCAGCAGCCCTTCCTCAGACACCTACGAGCAGTACTTC	.	TRBV5-1	TRBJ2-7	.
CASSVASGGDTDTQYF	TGTGCCAGCAGCGTAGCTTCGGGCGGAGACACAGATACGCAGTATTTT	.	TRBV9	TRBJ2-3	.
CACSDRNYEQYF	TGTGCCTGCTCGGACAGAAACTACGAGCAGTACTTC	.	TRBV7-8	TRBJ2-7	.
CASSEWSVGKTQYF	TGTGCCAGCAGTGAATGGTCCGTGGGAAAGACCCAGTACTTC	.	TRBV6-1	TRBJ2-5	.
CSVEQGNTGELFF	TGCAGCGTTGAACAGGGGAACACCGGGGAGCTGTTTTTT	.	TRBV29-1	TRBJ2-2	.
CASSVAFRLAGPHEQYF	TGTGCCAGCAGCGTAGCTTTTAGGCTAGCGGGTCCGCACGAGCAGTACTTC	.	TRBV9	TRBJ2-7	TRBD2
CASSLSTGVSHEQYF	TGTGCCAGCAGCTTATCGACAGGGGTTTCCCACGAGCAGTACTTC	.	TRBV7-9	TRBJ2-7	TRBD1
CASSLSGLEAFF	TGCGCCAGCAGCTTGTCGGGCCTTGAAGCTTTCTTT	once	TRBV5-1	TRBJ1-1	.
CASRRSTDHEQYF	TGTGCCAGCAGGAGGAGTACAGACCACGAGCAGTACTTC	.	TRBV6-1	TRBJ2-7	.
CASSPQRNSNQPQHF	TGTGCCAGCAGCCCCCAGAGGAATAGCAATCAGCCCCAGCATTTT	.	TRBV6-1	TRBJ1-5	.
CASRPPRGQEGYEQYF	TGTGCCAGCAGACCCCCAAGGGGACAGGAAGGCTACGAGCAGTACTTC	once	TRBV5-6	TRBJ2-7	TRBD1
CSVSGQVNYGYTF	TGCAGCGTATCCGGACAGGTCAACTATGGCTACACCTTC	.	TRBV29-1	TRBJ1-2	TRBD1
CASSVVPGLSEAFF	TGTGCCAGCAGCGTAGTCCCGGGGCTAAGCGAGGCTTTCTTT	.	TRBV9	TRBJ1-1	.
CASSLESHPYRYGYTF	TGCGCCAGCAGCTTGGAGTCGCATCCCTATCGCTATGGCTACACCTTC	.	TRBV5-1	TRBJ1-2	.
CASSQDKYRDRHF	TGTGCCAGCAGCCAAGATAAGTATCGGGACAGACACTTC	.	TRBV14	TRBJ2-5	TRBD1
CASSPRGTGSLLDNSPLHF	TGTGCCAGCTCACCCCGCGGGACAGGCAGTCTTCTCGATAATTCACCCCTCCACTTT	few	TRBV18	TRBJ1-6	TRBD1
CSVGQGASGANVLTF	TGCAGCGTGGGACAGGGGGCGTCTGGGGCCAACGTCCTGACTTTC	.	TRBV29-1	TRBJ2-6	TRBD1
CASSFGGDTQYF	TGTGCCAGCAGCTTCGGGGGGGATACGCAGTATTTT	.	TRBV9	TRBJ2-3	TRBD2
CASSLGQGNTEAFF	TGTGCCAGCAGCTTAGGACAAGGGAACACTGAAGCTTTCTTT	once	TRBV7-9	TRBJ1-1	.
CASSLDSDYGYTF	TGTGCCAGCAGCTTAGACAGTGACTATGGCTACACCTTC	.	TRBV7-2	TRBJ1-2	.
CASKADTEAFF	TGTGCCAGTAAGGCAGACACTGAAGCTTTCTTT	.	TRBV19	TRBJ1-1	.
CASSLREPAFDEQFF	TGCGCCAGCAGCTTGAGGGAGCCAGCCTTCGACGAGCAGTTCTTC	.	TRBV5-1	TRBJ2-1	.
CASSGGTEGFQYF	TGTGCCAGCTCTGGCGGCACAGAGGGGTTTCAGTACTTC	.	TRBV19	TRBJ2-4	.
CASMRDWSSYEQYF	TGTGCCAGCATGCGGGACTGGAGCTCCTACGAGCAGTACTTC	.	TRBV2	TRBJ2-7	.
CASSSGTGGRYNEQFF	TGTGCCAGCAGCTCCGGGACAGGGGGCCGATACAATGAGCAGTTCTTC	.	TRBV9	TRBJ2-1	TRBD1
CASSFAAGVSGNTIYF	TGTGCCAGCAGCTTCGCCGCGGGGGTATCTGGAAACACCATATATTTT	.	TRBV13	TRBJ1-3	.
CASSLGTTNHEQYF	TGTGCCAGCAGCTTAGGGACAACGAACCACGAGCAGTACTTC	few	TRBV7-8	TRBJ2-7	.
CASSLSSGSTETQYF	TGTGCCAGCAGCTTAAGTAGCGGGAGTACGGAGACCCAGTACTTC	.	TRBV7-3	TRBJ2-5	TRBD2
CASSLPTQGTHEQYF	TGTGCCAGCAGCTTACCCACGCAGGGGACCCACGAGCAGTACTTC	once	TRBV7-3	TRBJ2-7	.
CASSPPERQYTF	TGTGCCAGCAGCCCCCCGGAACGCCAGTACACCTTC	few	TRBV6-6	TRBJ1-2	.
CASSPLEYGYTF	TGTGCCAGCAGCCCCCTCGAATATGGCTACACCTTC	.	TRBV5-6	TRBJ1-2	.
CASSFFAGDYNEQFF	TGTGCCAGCAGCTTCTTCGCGGGAGACTACAATGAGCAGTTCTTC	.	TRBV5-6	TRBJ2-1	TRBD2
CASSPGLAAVKTQYF	TGTGCCAGCAGCCCGGGACTAGCGGCAGTGAAGACCCAGTACTTC	few	TRBV7-9	TRBJ2-5	TRBD2
CASSRDGTTDTQYF	TGTGCCAGCAGCCGGGACGGCACCACAGATACGCAGTATTTT	.	TRBV7-3	TRBJ2-3	.
CASSYSTGPYEQYF	TGTGCCAGCAGTTACTCGACGGGGCCGTACGAGCAGTACTTC	once	TRBV6-5	TRBJ2-7	.
CASSQAGRLNTEAFF	TGTGCCAGCAGCCAGGCCGGACGGTTGAACACTGAAGCTTTCTTT	.	TRBV14	TRBJ1-1	.